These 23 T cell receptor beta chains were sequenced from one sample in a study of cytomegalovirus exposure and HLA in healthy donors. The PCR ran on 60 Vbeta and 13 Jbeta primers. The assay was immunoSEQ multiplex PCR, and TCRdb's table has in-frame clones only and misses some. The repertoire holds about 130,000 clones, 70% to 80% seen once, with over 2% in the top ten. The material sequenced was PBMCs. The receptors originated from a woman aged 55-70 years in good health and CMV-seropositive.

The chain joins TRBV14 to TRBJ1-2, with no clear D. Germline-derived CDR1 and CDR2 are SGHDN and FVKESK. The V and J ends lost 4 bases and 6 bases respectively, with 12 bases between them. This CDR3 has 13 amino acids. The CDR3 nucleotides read TGTGCCAGCAGCCCCCGAACCAGTGATGGCTACACCTTC. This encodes CASSPRTSDGYTF.

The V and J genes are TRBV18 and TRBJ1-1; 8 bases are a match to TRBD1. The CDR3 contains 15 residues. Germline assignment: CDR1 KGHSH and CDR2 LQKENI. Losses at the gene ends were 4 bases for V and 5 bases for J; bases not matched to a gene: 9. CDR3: CASSLRQGTRTEAFF. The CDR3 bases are TGTGCCAGCTCACTAAGACAGGGGACGAGGACTGAAGCTTTCTTT.

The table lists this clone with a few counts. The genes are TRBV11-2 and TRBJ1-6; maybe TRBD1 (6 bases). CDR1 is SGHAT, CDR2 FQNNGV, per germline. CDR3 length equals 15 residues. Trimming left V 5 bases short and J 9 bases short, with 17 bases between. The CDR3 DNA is TGTGCCAGCAGCCCCGACGGGGGGCGCGTTTCACCCCTCCACTTT. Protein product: CASSPDGGRVSPLHF.

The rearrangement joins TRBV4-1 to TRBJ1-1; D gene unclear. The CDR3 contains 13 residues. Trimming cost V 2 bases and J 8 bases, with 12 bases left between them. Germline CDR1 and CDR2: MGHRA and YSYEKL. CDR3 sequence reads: CASSQPGFTEAFF. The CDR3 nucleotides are TGCGCCAGCAGCCAACCGGGGTTCACGGAAGCTTTCTTT.

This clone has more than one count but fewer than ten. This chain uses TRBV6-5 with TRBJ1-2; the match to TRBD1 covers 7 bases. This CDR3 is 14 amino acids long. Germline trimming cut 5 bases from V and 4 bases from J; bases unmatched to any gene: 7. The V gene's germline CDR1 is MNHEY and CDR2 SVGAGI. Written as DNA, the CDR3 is TGTGCCAGCAGTCGAGGACAGGAGGGCTATGGCTACACCTTC. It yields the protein CASSRGQEGYGYTF.

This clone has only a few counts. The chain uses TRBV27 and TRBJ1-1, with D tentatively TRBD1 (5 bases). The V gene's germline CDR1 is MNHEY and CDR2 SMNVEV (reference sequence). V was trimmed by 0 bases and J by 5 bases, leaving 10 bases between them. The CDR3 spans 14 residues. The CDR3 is CASSLSGAITEAFF. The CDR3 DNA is TGTGCCAGCAGTTTATCTGGGGCAATAACTGAAGCTTTCTTT.

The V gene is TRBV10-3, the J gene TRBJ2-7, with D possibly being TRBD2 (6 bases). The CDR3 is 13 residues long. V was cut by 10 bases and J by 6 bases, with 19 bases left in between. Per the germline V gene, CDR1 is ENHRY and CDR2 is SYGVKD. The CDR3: CATAGTSPSEQYF. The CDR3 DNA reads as TGTGCCACGGCCGGGACTTCCCCTTCCGAGCAGTACTTC.

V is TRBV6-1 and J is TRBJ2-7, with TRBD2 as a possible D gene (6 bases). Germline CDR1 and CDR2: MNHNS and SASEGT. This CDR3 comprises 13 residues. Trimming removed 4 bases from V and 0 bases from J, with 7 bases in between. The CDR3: CASSVGSSYEQYF. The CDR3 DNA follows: TGTGCCAGCAGTGTCGGGAGCTCCTACGAGCAGTACTTC.

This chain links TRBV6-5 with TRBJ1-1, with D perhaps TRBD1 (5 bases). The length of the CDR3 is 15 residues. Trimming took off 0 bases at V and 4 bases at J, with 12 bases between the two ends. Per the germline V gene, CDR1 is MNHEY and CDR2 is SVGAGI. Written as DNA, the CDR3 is TGTGCCAGCAGTTACTCCGGAGGGGCCCTCACTGAAGCTTTCTTT. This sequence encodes CASSYSGGALTEAFF.

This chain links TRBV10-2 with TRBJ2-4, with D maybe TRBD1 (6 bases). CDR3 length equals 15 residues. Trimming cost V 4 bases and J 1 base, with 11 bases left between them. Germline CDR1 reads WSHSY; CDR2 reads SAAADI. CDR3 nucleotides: TGCGCCAGCAGTGGAGGTCAGGGGGCCAAAAACATTCAGTACTTC. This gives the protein CASSGGQGAKNIQYF.

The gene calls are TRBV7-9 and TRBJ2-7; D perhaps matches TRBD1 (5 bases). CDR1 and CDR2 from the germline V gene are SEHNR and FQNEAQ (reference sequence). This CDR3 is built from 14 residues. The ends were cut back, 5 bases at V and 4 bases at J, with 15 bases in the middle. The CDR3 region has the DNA TGTGCCAGCAGCGCGGACAAAACTACATACGAGCAGTACTTC. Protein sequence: CASSADKTTYEQYF. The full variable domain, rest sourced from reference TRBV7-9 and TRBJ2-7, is DTGVSQNPRHKITKRGQNVTFRCDPISEHNRLYWYRQTLGQGPEFLTYFQNEAQLEKSRLLSDRFSAERPKGSFSTLEIQRTEQGDSAMYLCASSADKTTYEQYFGPGTRLTVT.

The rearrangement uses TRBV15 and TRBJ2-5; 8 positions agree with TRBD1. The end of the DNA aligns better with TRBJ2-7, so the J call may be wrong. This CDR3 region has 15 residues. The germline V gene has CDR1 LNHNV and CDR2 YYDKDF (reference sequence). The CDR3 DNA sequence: TGTGCCACCAGCAGAGAGGGGACAGGCCTCTACGAGCAGTACTTC. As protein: CATSREGTGLYEQYF.

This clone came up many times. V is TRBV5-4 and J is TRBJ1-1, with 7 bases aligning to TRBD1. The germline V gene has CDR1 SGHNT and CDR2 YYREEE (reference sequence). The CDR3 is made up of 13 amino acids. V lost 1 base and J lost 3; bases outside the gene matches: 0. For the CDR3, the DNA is TGTGCCAGCAGCTTGACAGGGGACACTGAAGCTTTCTTT. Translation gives CASSLTGDTEAFF.

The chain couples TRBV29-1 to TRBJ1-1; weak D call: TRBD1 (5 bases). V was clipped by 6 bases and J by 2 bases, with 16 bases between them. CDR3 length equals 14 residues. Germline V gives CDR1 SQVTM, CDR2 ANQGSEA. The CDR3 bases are TGCAGCGTCCTCATGCGGGACTCCAACACTGAAGCTTTCTTT. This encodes CSVLMRDSNTEAFF.

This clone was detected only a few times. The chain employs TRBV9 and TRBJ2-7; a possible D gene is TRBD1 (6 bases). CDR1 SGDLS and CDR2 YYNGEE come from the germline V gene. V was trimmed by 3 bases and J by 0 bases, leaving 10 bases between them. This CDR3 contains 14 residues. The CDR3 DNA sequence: TGTGCCAGCAGCGCCGGGACAATCTCCTACGAGCAGTACTTC. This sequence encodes CASSAGTISYEQYF. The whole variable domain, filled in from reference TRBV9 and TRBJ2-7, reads DSGVTQTPKHLITATGQRVTLRCSPRSGDLSVYWYQQSLDQGLQFLIQYYNGEERAKGNILERFSAQQFPDLHSELNLSSLELGDSALYFCASSAGTISYEQYFGPGTRLTVT.

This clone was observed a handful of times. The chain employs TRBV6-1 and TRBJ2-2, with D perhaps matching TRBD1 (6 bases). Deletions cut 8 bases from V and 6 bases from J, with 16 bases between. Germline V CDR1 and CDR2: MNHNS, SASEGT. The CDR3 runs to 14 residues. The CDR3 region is CASVTGLGSGELFF. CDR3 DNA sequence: TGTGCCAGCGTTACAGGGTTGGGGTCCGGGGAGCTGTTTTTT.

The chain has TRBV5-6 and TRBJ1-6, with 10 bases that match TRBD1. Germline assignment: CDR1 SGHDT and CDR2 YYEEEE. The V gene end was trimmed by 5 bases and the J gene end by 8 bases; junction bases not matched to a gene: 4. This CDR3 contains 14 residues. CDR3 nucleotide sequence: TGTGCCAGCAGACGACAGGGGGCAGATTCACCCCTCCACTTT. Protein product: CASRRQGADSPLHF.

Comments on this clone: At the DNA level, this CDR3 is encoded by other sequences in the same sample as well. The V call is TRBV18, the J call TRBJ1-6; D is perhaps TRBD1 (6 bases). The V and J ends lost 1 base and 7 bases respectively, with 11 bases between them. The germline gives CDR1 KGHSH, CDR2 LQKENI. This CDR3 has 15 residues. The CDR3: CASSPRQGTNSPLHF. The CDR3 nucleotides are TGTGCCAGCTCACCACGGCAGGGGACCAATTCACCCCTCCACTTT.

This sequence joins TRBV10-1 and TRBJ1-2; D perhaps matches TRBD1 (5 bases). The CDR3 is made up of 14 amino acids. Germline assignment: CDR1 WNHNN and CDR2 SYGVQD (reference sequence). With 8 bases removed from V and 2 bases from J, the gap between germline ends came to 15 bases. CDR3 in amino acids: CASSPAGSNYGYTF. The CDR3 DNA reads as TGCGCCAGCTCCCCAGCAGGGTCAAACTATGGCTACACCTTC.

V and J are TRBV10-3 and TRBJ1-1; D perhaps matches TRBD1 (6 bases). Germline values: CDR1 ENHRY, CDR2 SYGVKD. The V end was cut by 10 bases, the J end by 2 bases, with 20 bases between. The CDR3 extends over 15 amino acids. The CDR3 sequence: CATAPAGAANTEAFF. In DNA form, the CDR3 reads TGTGCCACGGCCCCCGCAGGGGCCGCAAACACTGAAGCTTTCTTT.

The CDR3 region has the DNA TGTGCCAGCTCACCAGGGAGGGCTGAGGGCACTGAAGCTTTCTTT. It is translated as CASSPGRAEGTEAFF. The rearrangement uses TRBV18 and TRBJ1-1; D gene uncertain. The CDR3 sequence is 15 residues long. Germline V gene lookup returns CDR1 KGHSH and CDR2 LQKENI. Trimming took off 2 bases at V and 4 bases at J, with 14 bases between the two ends.

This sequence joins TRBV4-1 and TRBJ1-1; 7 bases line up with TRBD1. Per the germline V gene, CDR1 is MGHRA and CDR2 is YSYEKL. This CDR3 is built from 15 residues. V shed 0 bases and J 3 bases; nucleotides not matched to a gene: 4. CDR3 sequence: CASSQDPGQYTEAFF. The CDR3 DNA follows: TGCGCCAGCAGCCAAGACCCGGGACAGTACACTGAAGCTTTCTTT.

CDR3 sequence reads: CASSYSGDSPLHF. In nucleotides, the CDR3 is TGTGCCAGCAGTTACTCTGGAGATTCACCCCTCCACTTT. This chain uses TRBV6-5 with TRBJ1-6; D gene unclear. This CDR3 spans 13 amino acids. Germline lookup yields CDR1 MNHEY and CDR2 SVGAGI. Trimming stripped 0 bases from V and 8 bases from J, with 5 bases between.